This T cell receptor (beta chain) came from a study of cytomegalovirus exposure and HLA in healthy donors. This clone was observed a handful of times. Antigen unknown. Both 60 Vbeta primers and 13 Jbeta primers went into the PCR. Profiled with immunoSEQ multiplex PCR; TCRdb holds only in-frame clones, not every one. The data contain 200,000 to 250,000 clones, over 60% of them singletons. The CDR3 is made up of 14 amino acids. Trimming cost V 4 bases and J 4 bases, with 14 bases left between them. Germline lookup yields CDR1 SGDLS and CDR2 YYNGEE. Overall study findings and caveats: Across all donors, roughly uniform sequencing depth was an assumption of the presence/absence analyses. Some TCR beta chains (around 180 of them) were listed as cytomegalovirus-associated.

Material for sequencing was PBMCs. The rearrangement uses TRBV9 and TRBJ1-2; D is perhaps TRBD1 (5 bases). This clonotype originated in a man aged 18 to 29 in good health and CMV-seronegative. As DNA, the CDR3 is TGTGCCAGCAGCCCCGGGGGGGAGGCCTATGGCTACACCTTC. The encoded protein is CASSPGGEAYGYTF.